The source of this TCR beta chain is a study of shared clonotypes between healthy human individuals. CDR3 length: 15 amino acids. CDR1 is SGHNT and CDR2 is YYREEE in the germline V gene (reference sequence). V dropped 5 bases and J dropped 2 bases, with 16 bases sitting between them. TCRdb's copy holds only in-frame clones and misses some; the assay was immunoSEQ multiplex PCR. The table lists some 2,500,000 clones, approximately 94% of them singletons. The receptor comes from a man between 18 and 35 years old in good health. Some clones in this sample may be carry-over from other donors' samples. The chain employs TRBV5-4 and TRBJ1-2; weak D call: TRBD1 (5 bases). The specimen was naive CD4+ T cells from PBMCs. Subset in this sample: CD45RA+ positively selected. DNA of the CDR3: TGTGCCAGCAGAGCGGAGGGGTCCGGGAACTATGGCTACACCTTC. This codes for CASRAEGSGNYGYTF.